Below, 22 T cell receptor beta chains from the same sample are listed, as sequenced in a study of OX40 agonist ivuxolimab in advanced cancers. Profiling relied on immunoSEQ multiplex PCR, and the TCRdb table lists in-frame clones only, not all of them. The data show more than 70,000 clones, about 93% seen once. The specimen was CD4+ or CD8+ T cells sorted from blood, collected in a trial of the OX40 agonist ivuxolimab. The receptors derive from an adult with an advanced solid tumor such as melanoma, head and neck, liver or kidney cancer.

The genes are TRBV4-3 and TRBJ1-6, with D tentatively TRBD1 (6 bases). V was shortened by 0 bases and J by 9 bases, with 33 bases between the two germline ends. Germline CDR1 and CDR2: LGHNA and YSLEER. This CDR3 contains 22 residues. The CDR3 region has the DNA TGCGCCAGCAGCCAAGATCTCGGGGGTCTGCCACTCTCTAGGGGGTTGTTTTCACCCCTCCACTTT. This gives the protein CASSQDLGGLPLSRGLFSPLHF.

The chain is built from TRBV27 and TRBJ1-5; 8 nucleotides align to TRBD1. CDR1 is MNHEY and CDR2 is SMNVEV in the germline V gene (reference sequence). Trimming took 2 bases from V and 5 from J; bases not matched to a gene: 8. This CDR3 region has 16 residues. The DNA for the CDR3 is TGTGCCAGCAGTTTAGACGGGACAGGTGGGTATCAGCCCCAGCATTTT. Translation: CASSLDGTGGYQPQHF.

The CDR3 DNA reads as TGTGCCAGCAGTTTCTTGGGAACTGAAGCTTTCTTT. Encoded protein: CASSFLGTEAFF. This chain joins TRBV28 and TRBJ1-1; unclear D gene. This CDR3 has 12 residues. Germline V lookup: CDR1 MDHEN, CDR2 SYDVKM. V was pared by 3 bases and J by 5 bases, with 7 bases between.

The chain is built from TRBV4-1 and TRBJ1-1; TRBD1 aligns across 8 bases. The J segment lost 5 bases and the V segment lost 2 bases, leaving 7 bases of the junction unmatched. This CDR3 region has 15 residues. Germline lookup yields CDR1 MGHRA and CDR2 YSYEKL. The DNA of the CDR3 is TGCGCCAGCAGCCAATTCGGACAGGGAAGGACTGAAGCTTTCTTT. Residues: CASSQFGQGRTEAFF.

Here the CDR3 DNA reads TGTGCCAGCAGCGTGGGTGGGGGGAACACCGGGGAGCTGTTTTTT. Protein: CASSVGGGNTGELFF. The chain recombines TRBV9 with TRBJ2-2, with D perhaps TRBD1 or TRBD2 (5 bases each). The CDR3 totals 15 residues. Germline CDR1 SGDLS, CDR2 YYNGEE. V lost 2 bases to trimming and J lost 1 base, with 9 bases between them.

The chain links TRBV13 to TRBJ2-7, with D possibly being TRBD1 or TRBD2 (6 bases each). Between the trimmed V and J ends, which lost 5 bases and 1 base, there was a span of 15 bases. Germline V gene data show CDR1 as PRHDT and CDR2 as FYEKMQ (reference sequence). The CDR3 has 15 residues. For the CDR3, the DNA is TGTGCCAGCAGCGGTGAAACAGGGACTTCCTACGAGCAGTACTTC. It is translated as CASSGETGTSYEQYF. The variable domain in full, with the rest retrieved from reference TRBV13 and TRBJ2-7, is AAGVIQSPRHLIKEKRETATLKCYPIPRHDTVYWYQQGPGQDPQFLISFYEKMQSDKGSIPDRFSAQQFSDYHSELNMSSLELGDSALYFCASSGETGTSYEQYFGPGTRLTVT.

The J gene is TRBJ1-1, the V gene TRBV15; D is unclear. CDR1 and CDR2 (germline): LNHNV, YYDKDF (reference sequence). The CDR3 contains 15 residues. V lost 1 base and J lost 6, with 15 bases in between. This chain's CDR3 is CATSRGLEGGPEAFF. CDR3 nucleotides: TGTGCCACCAGCAGAGGGCTGGAGGGCGGACCTGAAGCTTTCTTT. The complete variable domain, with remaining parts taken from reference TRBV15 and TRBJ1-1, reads DAMVIQNPRYQVTQFGKPVTLSCSQTLNHNVMYWYQQKSSQAPKLLFHYYDKDFNNEADTPDNFQSRRPNTSFCFLDIRSPGLGDTAMYLCATSRGLEGGPEAFFGQGTRLTVV.

CDR3 loop: CASSLGTSGQFF. The CDR3 region has the DNA TGTGCCAGCAGCTTAGGTACTAGCGGACAATTCTTC. The genes are TRBV7-2 and TRBJ2-1, with 8 positions matching TRBD2. The V gene end was trimmed by 1 base and the J gene end by 16 bases; junction bases not matched to a gene: 6. This CDR3 has 12 residues. CDR1 is SGHTA, CDR2 FQGNSA, per germline.

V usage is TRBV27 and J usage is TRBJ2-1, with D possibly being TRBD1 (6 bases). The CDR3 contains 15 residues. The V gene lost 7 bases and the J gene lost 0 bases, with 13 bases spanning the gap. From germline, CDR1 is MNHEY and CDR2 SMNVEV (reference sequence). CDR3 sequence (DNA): TGTGCCAGCACCCAGGGGTCTAGCTCCTACAATGAGCAGTTCTTC. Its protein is CASTQGSSSYNEQFF.

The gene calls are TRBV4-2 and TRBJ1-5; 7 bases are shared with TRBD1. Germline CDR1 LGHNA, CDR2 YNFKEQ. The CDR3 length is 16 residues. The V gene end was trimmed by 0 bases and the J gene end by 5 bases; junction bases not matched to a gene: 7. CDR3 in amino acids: CASSQDRGAGDQPQHF. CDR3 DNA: TGTGCCAGCAGCCAAGACAGGGGGGCAGGGGATCAGCCCCAGCATTTT.

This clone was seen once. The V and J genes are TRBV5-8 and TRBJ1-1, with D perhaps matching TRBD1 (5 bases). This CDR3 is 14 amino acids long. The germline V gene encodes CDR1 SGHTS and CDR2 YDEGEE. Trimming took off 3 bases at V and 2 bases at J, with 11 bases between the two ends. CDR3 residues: CASSSGSFNTEAFF. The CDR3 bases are TGTGCCAGCAGCTCAGGGTCCTTTAACACTGAAGCTTTCTTT.

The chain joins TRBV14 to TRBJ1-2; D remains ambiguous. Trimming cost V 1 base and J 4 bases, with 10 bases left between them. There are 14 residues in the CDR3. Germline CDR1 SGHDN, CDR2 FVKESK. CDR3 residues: CASSQAFSSYGYTF. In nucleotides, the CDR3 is TGTGCCAGCAGCCAAGCCTTCTCTAGCTATGGCTACACCTTC.

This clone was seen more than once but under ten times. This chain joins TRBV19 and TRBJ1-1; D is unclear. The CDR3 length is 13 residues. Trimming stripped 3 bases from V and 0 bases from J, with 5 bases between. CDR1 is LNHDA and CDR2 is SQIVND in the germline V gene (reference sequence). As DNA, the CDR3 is TGTGCCAGTAGTATGAGTCTGAACACTGAAGCTTTCTTT. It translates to CASSMSLNTEAFF.

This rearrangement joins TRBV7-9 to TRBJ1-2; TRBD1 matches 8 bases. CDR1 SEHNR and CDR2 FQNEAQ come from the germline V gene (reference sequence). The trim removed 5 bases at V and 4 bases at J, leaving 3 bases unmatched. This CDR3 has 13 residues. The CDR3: CASSDRGGYGYTF. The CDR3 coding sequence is TGTGCCAGCAGCGACAGGGGTGGCTATGGCTACACCTTC.

The CDR3: CASSPGTGRTYEQYF. For the CDR3, the DNA is TGTGCCAGCAGTCCCGGGACAGGGAGGACCTACGAGCAGTACTTC. The chain recombines TRBV6-5 with TRBJ2-7; 9 nucleotides align to TRBD1. J gave up 2 bases and V 5 bases, and 7 bases lay outside the gene matches. Germline CDR1 is MNHEY and CDR2 is SVGAGI. The length of the CDR3 is 15 residues.

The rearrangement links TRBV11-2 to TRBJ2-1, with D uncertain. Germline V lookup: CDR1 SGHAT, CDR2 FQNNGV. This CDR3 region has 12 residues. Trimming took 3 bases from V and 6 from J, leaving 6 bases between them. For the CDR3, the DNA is TGTGCCAGCAGCTTGGGCCCCAATGAGCAGTTCTTC. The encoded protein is CASSLGPNEQFF.

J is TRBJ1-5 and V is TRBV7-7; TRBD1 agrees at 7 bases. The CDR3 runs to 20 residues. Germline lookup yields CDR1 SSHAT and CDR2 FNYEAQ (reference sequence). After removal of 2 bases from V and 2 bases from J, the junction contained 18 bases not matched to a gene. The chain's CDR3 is CASSLYPKPHRQGGNQPQHF. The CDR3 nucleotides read TGTGCCAGCAGCTTATACCCTAAACCCCACCGACAGGGAGGCAATCAGCCCCAGCATTTT.

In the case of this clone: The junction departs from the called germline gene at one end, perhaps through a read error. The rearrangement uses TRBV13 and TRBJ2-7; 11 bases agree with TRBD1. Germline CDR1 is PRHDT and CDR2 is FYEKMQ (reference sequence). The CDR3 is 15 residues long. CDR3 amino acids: CASSVGTGGSYEQYF. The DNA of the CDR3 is TGTGCCAGCAGCGTAGGGACAGGGGGCTCCTACGAGCAGTACTTC.

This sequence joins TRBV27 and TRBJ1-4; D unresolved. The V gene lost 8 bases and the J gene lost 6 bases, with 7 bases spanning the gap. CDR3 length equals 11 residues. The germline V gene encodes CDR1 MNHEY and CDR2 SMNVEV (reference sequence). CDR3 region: CASPQYEKLFF. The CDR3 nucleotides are TGTGCCAGCCCCCAGTATGAAAAACTGTTTTTT.

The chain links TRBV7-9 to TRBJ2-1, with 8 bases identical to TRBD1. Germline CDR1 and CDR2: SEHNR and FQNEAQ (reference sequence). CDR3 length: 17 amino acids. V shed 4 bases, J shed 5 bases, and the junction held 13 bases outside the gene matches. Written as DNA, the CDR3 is TGTGCCAGCAGCTCCTTCGGACAGGGCTCTATGAACAATGAGCAGTTCTTC. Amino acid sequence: CASSSFGQGSMNNEQFF.

The CDR3 region is CASSHGQGFIYEQYF. The CDR3 nucleotides are TGTGCCAGCAGCCACGGACAGGGATTTATCTACGAGCAGTACTTC. The gene calls are TRBV5-6 and TRBJ2-7; 8 bases fit TRBD1. V shed 4 bases and J 3 bases; nucleotides not matched to a gene: 9. Germline CDR1 reads SGHDT; CDR2 reads YYEEEE. The CDR3 totals 15 residues.

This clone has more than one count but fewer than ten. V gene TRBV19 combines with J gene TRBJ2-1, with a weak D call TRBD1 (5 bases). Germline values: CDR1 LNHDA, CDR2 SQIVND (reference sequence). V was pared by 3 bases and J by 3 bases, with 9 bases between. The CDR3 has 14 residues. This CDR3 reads CASSMATVYNEQFF. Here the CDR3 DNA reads TGTGCCAGTAGTATGGCGACAGTCTACAATGAGCAGTTCTTC.